This T cell receptor beta chain was documented in a study of cytomegalovirus exposure and HLA in healthy donors (dated by TCRdb to 2016 to 2017). About the full investigation: An earlier analysis of approximately 640 of the donors reported 250 to 300 Gb of sequence data and 117 million unique TCR beta sequences from approximately 180 million T cells. An early release covering roughly 600 HLA-typed donors comprised 300 to 350 gigabases of sequencing data and 85 million to 100 million unique TCR sequences. Among the roughly 430 genotyped donors, around 81% belonged to the genetic ancestry cluster associated with self-reported Caucasian donors. The study aimed to test whether cataloging public T cell receptors could reveal signatures of past pathogen exposure. Using immunosequencing, the study profiled T cell repertoires from approximately 700 subjects and related those repertoires to cytomegalovirus serostatus. Besides the first cohort of more than 650 subjects, a separate validation cohort made up of 120 different subjects was used. To predict cytomegalovirus infection status, the study combined high-throughput TCR immunosequencing, statistical association of individual TCRs with disease status, and machine learning. A later analysis re-examined previously published TCR beta repertoires from about 700 donors and added high-resolution HLA genotyping to investigate patterns of TCR occurrence. In the later analysis, no new phenotypic data were used to find candidate immune exposures; instead, reliance was placed on TCR beta sequences and their occurrence across donors. In an earlier analysis of more than 550 of the donors, high-throughput TCR beta sequencing was used to judge whether each TCR beta V gene segment behaved as functional or pseudogenic. Donor age, sex, ethnicity and CMV serostatus were compiled together with the repertoire data. In a later genetic analysis, genome-wide SNP genotypes for about three fifths of the 666 donors were used, and that subset was treated as a discovery cohort. Every repertoire in the discovery cohort had been generated on one and the same sequencing platform. Both class I and class II loci were covered by HLA typing, at four-digit resolution. The number of donors typed differed by locus, with about 629-630 for A, B, C, DRB1 and DQB1, around 500 for DQA1, 600 to 610 for DPA1, and around 460 for DPB1. A few DR-DQ haplotypes were treated as single units for association and clustering because of strong linkage in the cohort. Among about 370 genotyped donors of the cohort, an average of around 250,000 unique TCR beta nucleotide sequences was sequenced per donor, of which about 19% were non-productive.

Points the paper makes about the study in general: An association between a missense DCLRE1C variant and V-gene and J-gene trimming of TCR beta chains was found in a later genetic analysis and replicated in an independent cohort. A later analysis associated about 17,000 TCR beta sequences with specific HLA alleles at a false discovery rate of 0.05. Cytomegalovirus status was reported to be diagnosed by the classifier with high specificity and sensitivity in both the original and validation cohorts. The authors suggested that the approach could potentially be extended to other disease states and immunological phenotypes. An earlier analysis of approximately 590 of the donors showed that most TCR beta V segments appeared in productive rearrangements either about 87% or about 30% of the time, which broadly matched IMGT annotations. Linkage disequilibrium might explain the correlated functional status among segregating V segments, but an unknown experimental factor could not be ruled out. Some IMGT-functional V segments, including TRBV6-2 and TRBV6-3, could not be distinguished by the 87-base-pair reads and were therefore excluded. A further reported finding was that TCR beta sequences accurately predicted the HLA-A and HLA-B alleles for most subjects in the first cohort. A later analysis found that most CMV-associated TCR beta chains appeared HLA-restricted, with HLA associations seemingly driven largely by CMV exposure. In a later analysis, HLA-associated TCR beta chains were found to be more clonally expanded and to have lower generation probabilities than equally common non-associated chains. CMV serostatus was the only immune exposure information available for the cohort. A total of 150 or so TCR beta chains were listed by the study as associated with cytomegalovirus. Most TCR sequences were observed very rarely across donors, whereas some public TCRs were present in many individuals. In a later analysis, the rate of TCR association differed among HLA loci, with DRB1 alleles having the most associated TCRs and HLA-C alleles having the fewest. When HLA alleles, especially DR and DQ, strongly co-occurred, attributing TCR associations to individual alleles was difficult. Because some donors lacked HLA typing at each locus, the association tests relied only on the typed subset. The earlier analysis of approximately 560 of the donors excluded fewer than 20 rarely observed V segments, including chromosome 9 orphons, because counts were too low. According to a later analysis, parvovirus B19, influenza, CMV and Epstein-Barr virus appeared linked to several top co-occurrence clusters. A few of the identified cytomegalovirus-associated TCR beta chains were confirmed in vitro to be specific for cytomegalovirus antigens. The sequencing pipeline was judged likely to have produced a cluster of highly shared sequence variants as a technical artifact. A later genetic analysis reported fewer N-insertions in productive TCRs among donors in an Asian-associated ancestry cluster than the roughly 700-donor mean. The presence/absence analyses assumed that sequencing depth was roughly uniform across donors, and that assumption may not be true. The cohort was sequenced for TCR beta chains only, and without alpha or paired-chain data the features that could be detected were limited.

This clone was recorded once. Which antigen it targets is not known. No base quality values were provided; no much bigger clone lies one nucleotide off. The germline V gene gives CDR1 as SGHAT and CDR2 as FQNNGV. The cysteine opens and the phenylalanine closes a CDR3 of 14 amino acids. CDR3 DNA is the only sequence kept; it has 42 bases, read in frame from the first base. V is pruned by 3 bases and J by 4 bases, leaving 4 bases of the junction without a gene match. In total, just over 650 healthy bone marrow donors made up the cohort. At the time of sampling, all cohort members were nominally healthy, though unrecorded immune exposures were likely present. CMV serostatus was positive for 250 to 300 and negative for about 50% of the roughly 700 cohort members, and was not recorded for this donor. A peripheral blood sample was collected from each donor, and TCR beta sequencing was performed on peripheral blood mononuclear cells. The Qiagen DNeasy Blood Extraction Kit was used to extract genomic DNA from the blood cell samples.

The library was produced with the immunoSEQ multiplex PCR assay. For the multiplex PCR, a mixture combining 60 forward primers for TCR Vbeta segments and 13 reverse primers for TCR Jbeta segments was used. The CDR3 region of rearranged TCR beta genes was amplified from genomic DNA with a multiplex PCR assay. On the Illumina HiSeq System, the amplified TCR beta libraries were sequenced as 87-base-pair reads. As for the original processing: In a later analysis, some 80 million unique TCR beta chains were counted across the roughly 610 repertoires, and roughly 11 million of these chains were shared by at least two donors. A nearest-neighbor algorithm error-corrected the raw reads and collapsed the reads into unique sequences, merging closely related sequences to remove PCR and sequencing errors. CDR3 sequences were aligned to IMGT reference sequences to assign V, D and J gene segments. Each retained sequence needed at least a six-nucleotide match to both a V gene segment and a J gene segment. Rearrangements were called productive when the CDR3 lacked stop codons and stayed in frame with V and J; all others were non-productive. CDR3 was defined according to IMGT convention as the region running from the second conserved V-encoded cysteine to the conserved J-encoded phenylalanine. Sequences without an unambiguous match to a single V gene segment were excluded from the earlier analysis of approximately 560 of the donors. An earlier analysis of 587 of the donors classified V segments as functional when productive rearrangements were above 56.7% and as segregating when the standard deviation between donors was above 5%. A statistical classification framework was developed to diagnose cytomegalovirus status using the catalog of TCR beta chain sequences. A later analysis assigned V and J genes by comparing TCR nucleotide sequences with IMGT/GENE-DB human TR gene sequences. Using the TCRdist pipeline, a later analysis assigned CDR3 sequences along with most-parsimonious VDJ recombination scenarios. In a later analysis, each TCR beta chain was defined by its CDR3 amino acid sequence together with its V-gene family, and reads without a unique V-gene family were excluded. To address suspected cross-contamination and a sequencing artifact, a later analysis removed 450 to 700 highly shared, low-generation-probability nucleotide sequences. In a later analysis, a clonal expansion index was calculated for each public chain from normalized within-repertoire ranks of inferred template counts. In a later analysis, generation probabilities were computed with a VDJ recombination model fitted to out-of-frame rearrangements, and the resulting probabilities were checked against IGoR. In a later analysis, TCR-TCR, TCR-HLA and TCR-CMV co-occurrence was scored with hypergeometric tests, and a repertoire-size bias correction was applied to TCR pairs. To estimate false discovery rates, a later analysis permuted the HLA or CMV assignments 20 times. In a later analysis, co-occurring TCRs were grouped with DBSCAN, and TCRdist sequence similarity was added when clustering was performed within HLA-allele-positive subsets. Repertoires with fewer than 30,000 or more than 120,000 public chains, plus five repertoires with anomalous nucleotide sharing, were excluded from co-occurrence clustering. TCRdb holds this immuneACCESS table with in-frame rearrangements only. Some clones are missing; in checked studies, unresolved V genes explain under half, and the rest has no known cause. V, J and clone size reflect that table, while D and trimming were determined from the DNA. This sample lists just over 65,000 clones; more than 80% were detected once. The ten largest clones take up 6% to 7.5% of the sample.

The rearrangement combines TRBV11-2 with TRBJ2-5, with 8 bases matching TRBD1. The source is a human donor in good health. Sequencing was performed on PBMCs. The CDR3 protein is CASSFNRGSETQYF. The nucleotide sequence reads as follows: TGTGCCAGCAGCTTTAACAGGGGGTCAGAGACCCAGTACTTC.